This T cell receptor (beta chain) was recorded in a study of beta chain features in type 1 diabetes. Trimming shortened V by 4 bases and J by 7 bases, and 9 bases separated the two germline ends. CDR3 size: 12 residues. Germline V CDR1 and CDR2: SGHDT, YYEEEE. Concerning this clone itself: Antigen: not known.

Study results and caveats: Compared with healthy donors, patients appeared to share more similar naive, central memory and regulatory TCRB repertoires. TCRB CDR3s from Type 1 diabetes patients were moderately but significantly shorter in all four CD4+ subsets.

The authors reverse transcribed all of the isolated RNA, so sequencing captured expressed TCRB transcripts. Profiling relied on immunoSEQ multiplex PCR, and the TCRdb table lists in-frame clones only, not all of them. The sample lists 900,000 or so clones; 17% were seen once. The sequence came from a woman younger than 30 in good health. Specimen: naive CD4+ T cells from blood. The chain couples TRBV5-6 to TRBJ2-1; D gene ambiguous. CDR3 DNA: TGTGCCAGCAGCCGGCGCGGAAATGAGCAGTTCTTC. This codes for CASSRRGNEQFF.